Below, 14 T cell receptor beta chains from the same sample are listed, as sequenced in a study of blood T cell repertoires in COVID-19. Clones were read by immunoSEQ multiplex PCR, and TCRdb kept only the in-frame ones, dropping some. The sample shows around 79,000 clones, 88% of them seen only once. Sequenced: peripheral blood. The receptors derive from a human donor in a cohort sampled during active COVID-19.

This chain connects TRBV12-3 or TRBV12-4 to TRBJ2-3; maybe TRBD2 (7 bases). The CDR3 contains 12 residues. V was trimmed by 6 bases and J by 8 bases, leaving 12 bases between them. CDR3: CASSSGGRTQYF. CDR3 sequence (DNA): TGTGCCAGCAGCTCGGGGGGCCGTACGCAGTATTTT.

The CDR3 spells CASSEALDRNTEAFF. In DNA, the CDR3 is TGTGCCAGCAGTGAAGCTTTGGACAGGAACACTGAAGCTTTCTTT. The chain is built from TRBV2 and TRBJ1-1; the D gene is possibly TRBD1 (6 bases). The CDR3 loop spans 15 amino acids. Trimming cost V 0 bases and J 1 base, with 9 bases left between them. Germline assignment: CDR1 SNHLY and CDR2 FYNNEI.

The rearrangement links TRBV3-1 (or the pseudogene TRBV3-2) to TRBJ2-2; 8 bases map to TRBD2. V trimming: 3 bases; J trimming: 6 bases; junction bases outside the gene matches: 9. CDR3 length: 16 amino acids. In germline, CDR1 is LGHDT, CDR2 YNNKEL (reference sequence). This chain's CDR3 is CASSQYGAGAAGELFF. Written as DNA, the CDR3 is TGTGCCAGCAGCCAGTACGGAGCGGGAGCGGCCGGGGAGCTGTTTTTT.

The chain employs TRBV19 and TRBJ2-1; D remains ambiguous. CDR3 length: 15 amino acids. Trimming cost V 2 bases and J 6 bases, with 14 bases left between them. CDR1 is LNHDA, CDR2 SQIVND, per germline (reference sequence). The CDR3 bases are TGTGCCAGTAGTATAACCGAGATTCCCACCAATGAGCAGTTCTTC. Its translation is CASSITEIPTNEQFF. The full variable domain, with the rest looked up from reference TRBV19 and TRBJ2-1, is DGGITQSPKYLFRKEGQNVTLSCEQNLNHDAMYWYRQDPGQGLRLIYYSQIVNDFQKGDIAEGYSVSREKKESFPLTVTSAQKNPTAFYLCASSITEIPTNEQFFGPGTRLTVL.

The V gene is TRBV9, the J gene TRBJ2-5, with 15 bases fitting TRBD2. Trimming removed 2 bases from V and 1 base from J; junction bases left unmatched: 0. CDR3 length equals 16 residues. From germline, CDR1 is SGDLS and CDR2 YYNGEE. The CDR3 region has the DNA TGTGCCAGCAGCGTGGGACTAGCGGGGGGCCAAGAGACCCAGTACTTC. It encodes CASSVGLAGGQETQYF.

V and J are TRBV6-6 and TRBJ2-4; possible D gene TRBD2, 5 bases. Germline CDR1 reads MNHNY; CDR2 reads SVGAGI (reference sequence). Trimming removed 9 bases at V and 0 bases at J, with 9 bases between. The CDR3 is 13 amino acids. In DNA form, the CDR3 reads TGTGCCAGTGAGGGTCTAGCCAAAAACATTCAGTACTTC. The encoded protein is CASEGLAKNIQYF.

The chain uses TRBV27 and TRBJ2-2; 13 nucleotides line up with TRBD2. The CDR3 spans 16 residues. Germline loops: CDR1 MNHEY, CDR2 SMNVEV (reference sequence). V lost 7 bases, J lost 3 bases, and 5 bases stayed unmatched. Here the CDR3 DNA reads TGTGCCAGCACCACTAGCGGGGGGGCGCACACCGGGGAGCTGTTTTTT. Protein: CASTTSGGAHTGELFF.

CDR3 region: CASRRVRTEAFF. The CDR3 DNA sequence: TGTGCCAGCAGGAGGGTGCGCACTGAAGCTTTCTTT. The J gene is TRBJ1-1, the V gene TRBV7-9; D not resolved. Trimming left V 6 bases short and J 4 bases short, with 9 bases between. This CDR3 spans 12 amino acids. Germline V CDR1 and CDR2: SEHNR, FQNEAQ (reference sequence).

The chain carries TRBV5-1 and TRBJ2-2, with 7 positions matching TRBD2. In germline, CDR1 is SGHRS, CDR2 YFSETQ. V was clipped by 4 bases and J by 1 base; unmatched bases: 10. CDR3 length equals 17 residues. The chain's CDR3 is CASSQVRTGGNTGELFF. CDR3 nucleotide sequence: TGCGCCAGCAGCCAGGTCAGAACGGGGGGGAACACCGGGGAGCTGTTTTTT.

The chain combines TRBV5-1 with TRBJ1-2; D is ambiguous. Trimming removed 0 bases at V and 8 bases at J, with 14 bases between. This CDR3 has 14 amino acids. Germline-derived CDR1 and CDR2 are SGHRS and YFSETQ. This CDR3 is CASSLAVEGWGYTF. The CDR3 bases are TGCGCCAGCAGCTTGGCCGTGGAGGGCTGGGGCTACACCTTC. The full variable domain, its missing parts supplied by reference TRBV5-1 and TRBJ1-2, is KAGVTQTPRYLIKTRGQQVTLSCSPISGHRSVSWYQQTPGQGLQFLFEYFSETQRNKGNFPGRFSGRQFSNSRSEMNVSTLELGDSALYLCASSLAVEGWGYTFGSGTRLTVV.

This sequence joins TRBV4-1 and TRBJ2-1; maybe TRBD1 (6 bases). The germline V and J ends were trimmed by 0 bases and 8 bases, with 11 bases remaining between them. This CDR3 has 14 amino acids. In germline, CDR1 is MGHRA, CDR2 YSYEKL. Here the CDR3 DNA reads TGCGCCAGCAGCCAAGATGGGGCAGGGGATGAGCAGTTCTTC. Translated, it gives CASSQDGAGDEQFF.

The chain employs TRBV27 and TRBJ2-3; 11 bases match TRBD2. V lost 2 bases, J lost 0 bases, and 4 bases stayed unmatched. The CDR3 covers 17 residues. CDR1 and CDR2 from the germline V gene are MNHEY and SMNVEV (reference sequence). The chain's CDR3 is CASSLRGLAESTDTQYF. CDR3 DNA sequence: TGTGCCAGCAGTTTACGGGGACTAGCGGAAAGCACAGATACGCAGTATTTT.

The chain employs TRBV6-2 or TRBV6-3 and TRBJ1-1; the match to TRBD1 covers 7 bases. This CDR3 is 17 amino acids long. The V segment lost 2 bases and the J segment 4 bases; nucleotides outside the gene matches: 13. Per the germline V gene, CDR1 is MNHEY and CDR2 is SVGEGT. The CDR3 region is CASSYPTEGAVATEAFF. The CDR3 DNA is TGTGCCAGCAGTTACCCCACGGAGGGGGCCGTCGCCACTGAAGCTTTCTTT.

V usage is TRBV19 and J usage is TRBJ2-2, with D perhaps TRBD1 (5 bases). V lost 3 bases and J 5 bases, leaving 13 bases between the germline ends. The CDR3 spans 15 residues. The germline V gene encodes CDR1 LNHDA and CDR2 SQIVND (reference sequence). Written as DNA, the CDR3 is TGTGCCAGTAGTATTAGGGGCATGGGAACCGGGGAGCTGTTTTTT. It is translated as CASSIRGMGTGELFF. Complete variable domain (other parts from reference TRBV19 and TRBJ2-2): DGGITQSPKYLFRKEGQNVTLSCEQNLNHDAMYWYRQDPGQGLRLIYYSQIVNDFQKGDIAEGYSVSREKKESFPLTVTSAQKNPTAFYLCASSIRGMGTGELFFGEGSRLTVL.